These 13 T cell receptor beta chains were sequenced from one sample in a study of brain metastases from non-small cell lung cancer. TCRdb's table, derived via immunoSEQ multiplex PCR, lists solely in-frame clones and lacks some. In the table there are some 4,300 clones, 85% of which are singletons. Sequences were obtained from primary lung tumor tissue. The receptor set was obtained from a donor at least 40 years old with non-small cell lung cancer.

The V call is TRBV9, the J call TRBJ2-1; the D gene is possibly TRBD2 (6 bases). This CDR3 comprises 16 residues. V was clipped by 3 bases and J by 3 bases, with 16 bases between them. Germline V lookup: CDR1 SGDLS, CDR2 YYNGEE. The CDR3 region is CASSAEGTPIYNEQFF. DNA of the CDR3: TGTGCCAGCAGCGCAGAGGGGACTCCAATCTACAATGAGCAGTTCTTC.

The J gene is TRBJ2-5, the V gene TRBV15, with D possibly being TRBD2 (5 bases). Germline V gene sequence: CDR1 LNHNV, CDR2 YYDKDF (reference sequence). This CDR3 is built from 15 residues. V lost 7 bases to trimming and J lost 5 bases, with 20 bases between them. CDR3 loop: CATTEALEYGETQYF. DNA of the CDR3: TGTGCCACCACGGAGGCGCTTGAATATGGGGAGACCCAGTACTTC.

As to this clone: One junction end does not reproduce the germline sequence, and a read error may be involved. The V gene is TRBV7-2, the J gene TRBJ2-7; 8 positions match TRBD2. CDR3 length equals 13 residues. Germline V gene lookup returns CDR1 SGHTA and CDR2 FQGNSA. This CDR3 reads CANSLAGSYEQYF. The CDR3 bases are TGTGCCAACAGCTTAGCGGGAAGTTACGAGCAGTACTTC.

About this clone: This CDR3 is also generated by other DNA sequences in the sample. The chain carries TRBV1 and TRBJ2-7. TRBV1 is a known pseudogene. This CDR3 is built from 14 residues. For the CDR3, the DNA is TGTACCAGCAGCCAAGTCGCCGTTTCCTACGAGCAGTACTTC. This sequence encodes CTSSQVAVSYEQYF.

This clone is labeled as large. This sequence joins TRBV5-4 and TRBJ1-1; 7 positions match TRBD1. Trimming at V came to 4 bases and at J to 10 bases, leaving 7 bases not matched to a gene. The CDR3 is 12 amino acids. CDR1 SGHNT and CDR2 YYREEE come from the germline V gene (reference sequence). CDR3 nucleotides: TGTGCCAGCAGCCCATATGAGGGGGCAGCTTTCTTT. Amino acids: CASSPYEGAAFF. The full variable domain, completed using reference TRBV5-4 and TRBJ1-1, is ETGVTQSPTHLIKTRGQQVTLRCSSQSGHNTVSWYQQALGQGPQFIFQYYREEENGRGNFPPRFSGLQFPNYSSELNVNALELDDSALYLCASSPYEGAAFFGQGTRLTVV.

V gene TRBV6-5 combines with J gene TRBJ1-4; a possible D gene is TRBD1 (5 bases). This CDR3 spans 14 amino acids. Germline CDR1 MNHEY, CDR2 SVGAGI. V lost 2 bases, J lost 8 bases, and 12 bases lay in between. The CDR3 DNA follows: TGTGCCAGCAGTTACACCGGGGGAGGAGAAAAACTGTTTTTT. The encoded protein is CASSYTGGGEKLFF.

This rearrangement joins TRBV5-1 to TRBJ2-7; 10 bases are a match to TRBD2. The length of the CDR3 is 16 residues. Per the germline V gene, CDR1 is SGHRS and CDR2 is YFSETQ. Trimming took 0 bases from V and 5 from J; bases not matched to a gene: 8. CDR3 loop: CASSLGTSGGVNEQYF. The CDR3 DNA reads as TGCGCCAGCAGCTTGGGGACTAGCGGAGGCGTAAACGAGCAGTACTTC. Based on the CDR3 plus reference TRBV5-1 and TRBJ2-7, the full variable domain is KAGVTQTPRYLIKTRGQQVTLSCSPISGHRSVSWYQQTPGQGLQFLFEYFSETQRNKGNFPGRFSGRQFSNSRSEMNVSTLELGDSALYLCASSLGTSGGVNEQYFGPGTRLTVT.

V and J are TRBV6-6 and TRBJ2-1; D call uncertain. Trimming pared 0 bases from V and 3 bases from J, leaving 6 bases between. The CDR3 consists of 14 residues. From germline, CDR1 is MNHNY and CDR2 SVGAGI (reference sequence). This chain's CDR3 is CASSYSRVYNEQFF. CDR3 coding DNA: TGTGCCAGCAGTTACTCACGGGTCTACAATGAGCAGTTCTTC.

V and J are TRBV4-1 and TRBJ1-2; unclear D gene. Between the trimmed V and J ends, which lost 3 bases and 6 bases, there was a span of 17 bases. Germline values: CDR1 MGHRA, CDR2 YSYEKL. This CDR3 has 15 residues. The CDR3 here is CASSQPLSVRDGYTF. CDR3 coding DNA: TGCGCCAGCAGCCAGCCGCTGTCCGTACGGGATGGCTACACCTTC.

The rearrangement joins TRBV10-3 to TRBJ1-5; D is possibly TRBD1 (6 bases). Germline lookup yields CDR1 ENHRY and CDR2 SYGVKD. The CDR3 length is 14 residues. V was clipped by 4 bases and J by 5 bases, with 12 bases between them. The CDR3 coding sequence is TGTGCCATCAGTGGAGGGGGAAAGGATCAGCCCCAGCATTTT. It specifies CAISGGGKDQPQHF.

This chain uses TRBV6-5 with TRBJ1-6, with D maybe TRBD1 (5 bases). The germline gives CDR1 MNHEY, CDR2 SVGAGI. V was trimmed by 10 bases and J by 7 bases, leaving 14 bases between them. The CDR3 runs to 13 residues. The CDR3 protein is CATRGGGNSPLHF. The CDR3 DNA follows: TGTGCCACCCGGGGGGGAGGGAATTCACCCCTCCACTTT.

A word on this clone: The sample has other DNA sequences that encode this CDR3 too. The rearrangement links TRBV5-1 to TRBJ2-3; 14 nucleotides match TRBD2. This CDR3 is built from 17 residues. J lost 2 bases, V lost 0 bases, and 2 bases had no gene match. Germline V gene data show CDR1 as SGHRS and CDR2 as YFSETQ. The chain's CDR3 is CASSLGTSGRHTDTQYF. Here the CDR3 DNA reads TGCGCCAGCAGCTTGGGGACTAGCGGGAGGCACACAGATACGCAGTATTTT.

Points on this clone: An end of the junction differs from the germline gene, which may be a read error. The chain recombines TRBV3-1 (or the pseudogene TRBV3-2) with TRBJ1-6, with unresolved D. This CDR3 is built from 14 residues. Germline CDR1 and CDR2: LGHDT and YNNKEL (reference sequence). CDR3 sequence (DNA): TGTGCCAGCAGCCCAGAGGACCTAAGGTCACCCCTTCACTTT. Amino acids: CASSPEDLRSPLHF.